The TCR beta chain described here comes from a study of T cell repertoires in cytomegalovirus infection. About the study: Public TCR beta signature analysis indicated the presence of both CMV infection and matching HLA type. Study-level findings and limits: Cumulative public TCR beta family frequency identified carriers of CMV plus the relevant HLA. Dominating the ex vivo response were HLA-C-restricted CMV-specific TCR beta clonotypes.

TCRdb reanalysed the reads using MiXCR and keeps one entry per CDR3 protein. The table includes roughly 150,000 distinct CDR3 sequences, around 20% detected once. This clonotype came up many times. Its matching antigen is unknown. The CDR3 has 18 amino acids. Between the trimmed V and J ends, which lost 9 bases and 2 bases, there was a span of 26 bases. Germline V lookup: CDR1 SGHVS, CDR2 FNYEAQ. The sequenced sample consisted of PBMCs. This receptor was obtained from a human donor in good health (CMV status not recorded). Some clones in this sample may be carry-over from other donors' samples. V and J are TRBV7-6 and TRBJ1-5; D perhaps matches TRBD1 (6 bases). As DNA, the CDR3 is TGTGCCAGGCGCGCAGGGGCGGTGTGGACCGATGGCAATCAGCCCCAGCATTTT. Translated: CARRAGAVWTDGNQPQHF.